Shown below are 27 T cell receptor beta chains from a single sample sequenced in a study of T cells in Graves' hyperthyroidism and ophthalmopathy. RNA transcripts were the template for amplifying TCR beta CDR3 regions. The HTBI primer set was used in a first-round RT-PCR of the TCR CDR3. TCRdb reanalysed the multiplex PCR reads using MiXCR and keeps one entry per CDR3 protein. Here the sample spans 500,000 to 650,000 distinct CDR3 sequences, around 13% being singletons. Sequencing input: blood. Every receptor here comes from a woman aged 40 to 50 with Graves' hyperthyroidism.

At least ten counts were recorded for this clonotype. The chain recombines TRBV5-1 with TRBJ1-1; D is unresolved. From germline, CDR1 is SGHRS and CDR2 YFSETQ. Between the trimmed V and J ends, which lost 2 bases and 0 bases, there was a span of 14 bases. The CDR3 length is 16 residues. CDR3 protein: CASSFSTVTMNTEAFF. The DNA for the CDR3 is TGCGCCAGCAGCTTCTCTACTGTGACCATGAACACTGAAGCTTTCTTT.

This clonotype was seen many times. The V call is TRBV20-1, the J call TRBJ1-1; D gene unclear. The germline V and J ends were trimmed by 4 bases and 2 bases, with 11 bases remaining between them. This CDR3 region has 13 residues. CDR1 is DFQATT and CDR2 is SNEGSKA in the germline V gene (reference sequence). As DNA, the CDR3 is TGCAGTGCTATTGTTTACAGCAACACTGAAGCTTTCTTT. This encodes CSAIVYSNTEAFF.

There are many counts of this clonotype. CDR3 bases: TGCAGTGCTTTGAGGACTAGCGGGATCTACGAGCAGTACTTC. This codes for CSALRTSGIYEQYF. The chain uses TRBV20-1 and TRBJ2-7; TRBD2 aligns across 12 bases. With V trimmed by 5 bases and J by 3 bases, 5 bases remained unmatched. This CDR3 spans 14 amino acids. Germline V gene sequence: CDR1 DFQATT, CDR2 SNEGSKA (reference sequence).

The sample holds many counts of this clonotype. J is TRBJ2-7 and V is TRBV25-1, with TRBD1 identical over 10 bases. Germline values: CDR1 MGHDK, CDR2 SYGVNS. With V trimmed by 1 base and J by 2 bases, 2 bases remained unmatched. This CDR3 contains 15 residues. The CDR3 sequence: CASSESGTGAYEQYF. Written as DNA, the CDR3 is TGTGCCAGCAGTGAATCTGGGACAGGGGCCTACGAGCAGTACTTC.

This clonotype was recorded at least ten times. The genes are TRBV28 and TRBJ2-3; the match to TRBD2 covers 8 bases. CDR1 MDHEN and CDR2 SYDVKM come from the germline V gene. The CDR3 is made up of 14 amino acids. Unmatched junction bases numbered 7, after V lost 8 bases and J lost 3 bases. The DNA of the CDR3 is TGTGCCAGCCGCCGGGAGGGTGGGACAGATACGCAGTATTTT. It translates to CASRREGGTDTQYF.

The rearrangement joins TRBV7-9 to TRBJ2-3; 13 bases fit TRBD2. The length of the CDR3 is 17 residues. J gave up 2 bases and V 4 bases, and 6 bases lay outside the gene matches. Germline values: CDR1 SEHNR, CDR2 FQNEAQ (reference sequence). For the CDR3, the DNA is TGTGCCAGCAGCTCCGGACTAGCGGGAGACTTCACAGATACGCAGTATTTT. Amino acid sequence: CASSSGLAGDFTDTQYF.

Details on this clonotype: This CDR3 is missing its conserved last phenylalanine or tryptophan, likely due to a read error. J is TRBJ2-2 and V is TRBV24-1, with TRBD1 matching 8 bases. The CDR3 has 20 amino acids. Germline V gives CDR1 KGHDR, CDR2 SFDVKD. V lost 0 bases and J lost 1; bases outside the gene matches: 12. The CDR3: CATSDLLGSPGTGNTGELFL. CDR3 DNA sequence: TGTGCCACCAGTGATTTGCTTGGGAGCCCCGGGACAGGGAACACCGGGGAGCTGTTTCTT.

V gene TRBV10-2 combines with J gene TRBJ2-1, with 7 bases that match TRBD2. V lost 2 bases and J lost 0; bases outside the gene matches: 7. Looked up from germline, CDR1 is WSHSY and CDR2 is SAAADI. The CDR3 loop spans 17 amino acids. CDR3 nucleotides: TGCGCCAGCAGTGAGGTAGGCGGCGGGAGCTCCTACAATGAGCAGTTCTTC. Translating it yields CASSEVGGGSSYNEQFF.

V and J are TRBV5-1 and TRBJ2-7; D might be TRBD1 or TRBD2, each matching 6 bases. V shed 4 bases and J shed 4 bases, with 18 bases lying between them. Germline V lookup: CDR1 SGHRS, CDR2 YFSETQ. The CDR3 runs 15 residues. The CDR3 DNA reads as TGCGCCAGCAGCGTTGACGGGGGCCCCGTGTACGAGCAGTACTTC. It is translated as CASSVDGGPVYEQYF.

This clonotype was found many times. The V call is TRBV20-1, the J call TRBJ2-1; 10 bases agree with TRBD2. The trim removed 5 bases at V and 3 bases at J, leaving 13 bases unmatched. From germline, CDR1 is DFQATT and CDR2 SNEGSKA (reference sequence). The CDR3 is 17 amino acids. CDR3 DNA sequence: TGCAGTGCTCGAGGACTAGCGGCAACCTTAGTCTACAATGAGCAGTTCTTC. Protein: CSARGLAATLVYNEQFF.

The chain joins TRBV6-5 to TRBJ2-7, with a possible D match to TRBD1 (5 bases). The CDR3 is 16 amino acids. Per germline, CDR1 MNHEY and CDR2 SVGAGI. V shed 0 bases and J shed 1 base, with 13 bases lying between them. CDR3 in amino acids: CASSYSSAGWSYEQYF. The DNA for the CDR3 is TGTGCCAGCAGTTACTCGTCGGCAGGGTGGTCCTACGAGCAGTACTTC.

This clonotype was seen more than once but under ten times. CDR3 DNA: TGTGCCAGCAGTGAGGCGACGGCCTACGAGCAGTACTTC. Its translation: CASSEATAYEQYF. The gene calls are TRBV6-1 and TRBJ2-7; D call uncertain. Germline lookup yields CDR1 MNHNS and CDR2 SASEGT. Trimming stripped 3 bases from V and 2 bases from J, with 8 bases between. The CDR3 covers 13 residues.

V is TRBV28 and J is TRBJ2-7; 7 positions agree with TRBD1. V trimming: 2 bases; J trimming: 5 bases; junction bases outside the gene matches: 12. Germline CDR1 MDHEN, CDR2 SYDVKM. The CDR3 runs 16 residues. CDR3 region: CASSLPGQQGHDEQYF. CDR3 in DNA: TGTGCCAGCAGTTTACCGGGACAGCAGGGACACGACGAGCAGTACTTC.

The table lists this clonotype with many counts. The chain employs TRBV7-6 and TRBJ2-1; 7 positions match TRBD1. Trimming removed 4 bases from V and 5 bases from J; junction bases left unmatched: 5. Per the germline V gene, CDR1 is SGHVS and CDR2 is FNYEAQ. This CDR3 region has 14 residues. This chain's CDR3 is CASSSFGTDNEQFF. DNA of the CDR3: TGTGCCAGCAGCTCATTCGGGACAGACAATGAGCAGTTCTTC.

At least ten counts were recorded for this clonotype. The chain uses TRBV30 and TRBJ2-7; perhaps TRBD2 as D (7 bases). Trimming pared 3 bases from V and 0 bases from J, leaving 15 bases between. This CDR3 comprises 15 residues. Germline V gives CDR1 GTSNPN, CDR2 SVGIG (reference sequence). CDR3 protein: CAWSRGGGSSYEQYF. Written as DNA, the CDR3 is TGTGCCTGGAGCCGAGGGGGGGGGAGCTCCTACGAGCAGTACTTC.

This clonotype was seen at least ten times. The gene calls are TRBV3-1 and TRBJ1-5, with D unresolved. V shed 1 base and J shed 4 bases, with 8 bases lying between them. From germline, CDR1 is LGHDT and CDR2 YNNKEL (reference sequence). The CDR3 totals 14 residues. The CDR3 nucleotides read TGTGCCAGCAGCCAAGTAGGCCGGAATCAGCCCCAGCATTTT. Encoded protein: CASSQVGRNQPQHF.

This clonotype was observed at least ten times. The rearrangement uses TRBV14 and TRBJ2-5; 11 bases are shared with TRBD1. CDR3 size: 15 residues. In germline, CDR1 is SGHDN, CDR2 FVKESK. J was trimmed by 5 bases and V by 4 bases; bases with no gene match: 6. The CDR3 region has the DNA TGTGCCAGCAGCCCCCGGACAGGGGGCGCGGAGACCCAGTACTTC. Translated: CASSPRTGGAETQYF. Full variable domain (rest looked up from reference TRBV14 and TRBJ2-5): EAGVTQFPSHSVIEKGQTVTLRCDPISGHDNLYWYRRVMGKEIKFLLHFVKESKQDESGMPNNRFLAERTGGTYSTLKVQPAELEDSGVYFCASSPRTGGAETQYFGPGTRLLVL.

This clonotype was seen only a few times. A much larger clone differs from this one at a single base, so this may be a read error. The chain employs TRBV12-3 or TRBV12-4 and TRBJ1-1; D is undetermined. The CDR3 runs 14 residues. For the CDR3, the DNA is TGTGCCAGCAGTTTCTTTGGGGAGAACGCTGAAGCTTTCTTT. Translation gives CASSFFGENAEAFF.

The chain carries TRBV5-8 and TRBJ2-5; D might be TRBD1 (5 bases). V was shortened by 0 bases and J by 4 bases, with 13 bases between the two germline ends. The CDR3 covers 15 residues. Per germline, CDR1 SGHTS and CDR2 YDEGEE. As DNA, the CDR3 is TGTGCCAGCAGCTTGGTTGGGGCCTCTTCAGAGACCCAGTACTTC. It codes for CASSLVGASSETQYF.

A few counts support this clonotype. The chain joins TRBV12-3 or TRBV12-4 to TRBJ2-7, with 9 bases fitting TRBD1. The CDR3 is 13 amino acids. J was trimmed by 5 bases and V by 5 bases; bases with no gene match: 4. The CDR3 spells CASSTGGPHEQYF. As DNA, the CDR3 is TGTGCCAGCAGTACAGGGGGCCCCCACGAGCAGTACTTC.

This clonotype was observed a handful of times. The rearrangement joins TRBV4-1 to TRBJ2-7; 7 bases match TRBD2. V lost 6 bases and J lost 3; bases outside the gene matches: 11. The CDR3 consists of 15 residues. Germline CDR1 MGHRA, CDR2 YSYEKL. CDR3 amino acids: CASSPEEGLLYEQYF. In nucleotides, the CDR3 is TGCGCCAGCAGTCCTGAGGAGGGACTACTCTACGAGCAGTACTTC.

This clonotype was counted many times. The rearrangement links TRBV28 to TRBJ2-3; D is unclear. V lost 5 bases and J lost 5, with 14 bases in between. The CDR3 has 14 residues. Germline V lookup: CDR1 MDHEN, CDR2 SYDVKM. This CDR3 reads CASSHSSERDTQYF. In nucleotides, the CDR3 is TGTGCCAGCAGTCACTCCTCGGAAAGAGATACGCAGTATTTT.

This clonotype has ten or more counts. The rearrangement links TRBV20-1 to TRBJ2-1; perhaps D is TRBD1 or TRBD2 (5 bases each). Germline V gene data show CDR1 as DFQATT and CDR2 as SNEGSKA (reference sequence). This CDR3 is built from 13 residues. The CDR3 DNA reads as TGCAGCGGCAAAGACGGGGCTAGTAATGAGCAGTTCTTC. Protein product: CSGKDGASNEQFF.

This clonotype showed up many times. The chain is built from TRBV18 and TRBJ1-5; 7 nucleotides line up with TRBD1. The CDR3 extends over 15 amino acids. Germline V gene sequence: CDR1 KGHSH, CDR2 LQKENI. V was clipped by 3 bases and J by 4 bases; unmatched bases: 6. In DNA form, the CDR3 reads TGTGCCAGCTCACCTACAGGGGCCCCAAATCAGCCCCAGCATTTT. Encoded protein: CASSPTGAPNQPQHF.

The rearrangement joins TRBV6-1 to TRBJ1-1; a weak D match, TRBD1 (6 bases). The germline gives CDR1 MNHNS, CDR2 SASEGT. Between the trimmed V and J ends, which lost 3 bases and 0 bases, there was a span of 11 bases. This CDR3 spans 15 amino acids. Here the CDR3 DNA reads TGTGCCAGCAGTGAGAATCAGGGGATGAACACTGAAGCTTTCTTT. Amino acids: CASSENQGMNTEAFF.

This clonotype was recorded at least ten times. The rearrangement joins TRBV7-2 to TRBJ2-5, with 7 bases identical to TRBD2. V shed 5 bases, J shed 4 bases, and the junction held 10 bases outside the gene matches. Germline-derived CDR1 and CDR2 are SGHTA and FQGNSA. The CDR3 contains 15 residues. CDR3 DNA sequence: TGTGCCAGCAGCCCACTGACTAGCTCAGGAGAGACCCAGTACTTC. Amino acid sequence: CASSPLTSSGETQYF.

This clonotype was recorded at least ten times. The chain couples TRBV5-1 to TRBJ1-2; no firm D call. The germline gives CDR1 SGHRS, CDR2 YFSETQ. Trimming cost V 4 bases and J 2 bases, with 15 bases left between them. The CDR3 has 15 residues. The CDR3 nucleotides are TGCGCCAGCAGCATCCCTGAGACGGGAAACTATGGCTACACCTTC. Protein: CASSIPETGNYGYTF.